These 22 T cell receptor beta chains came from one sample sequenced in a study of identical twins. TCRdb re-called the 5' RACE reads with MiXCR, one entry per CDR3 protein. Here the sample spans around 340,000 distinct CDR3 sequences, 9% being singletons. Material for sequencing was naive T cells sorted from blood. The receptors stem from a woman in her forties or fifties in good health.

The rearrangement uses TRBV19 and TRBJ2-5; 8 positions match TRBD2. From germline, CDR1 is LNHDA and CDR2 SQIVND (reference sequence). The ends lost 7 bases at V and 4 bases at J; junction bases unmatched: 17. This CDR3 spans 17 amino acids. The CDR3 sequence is CASTGFGSGRDRETQYF. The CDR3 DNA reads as TGTGCCAGTACGGGCTTTGGGAGCGGGAGAGACAGAGAGACCCAGTACTTC.

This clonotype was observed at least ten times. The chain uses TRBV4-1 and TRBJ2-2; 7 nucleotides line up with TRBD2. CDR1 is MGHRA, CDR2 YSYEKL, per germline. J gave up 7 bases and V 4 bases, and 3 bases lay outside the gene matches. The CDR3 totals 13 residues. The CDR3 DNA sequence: TGCGCCAGCAGCCCGTGGGGGGGCGGGGAGCTGTTTTTT. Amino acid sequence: CASSPWGGGELFF.

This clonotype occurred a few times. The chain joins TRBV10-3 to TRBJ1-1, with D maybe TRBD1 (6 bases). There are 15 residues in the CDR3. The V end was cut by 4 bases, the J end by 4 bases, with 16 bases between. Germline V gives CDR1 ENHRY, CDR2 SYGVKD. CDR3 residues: CAISAVQGVPTEAFF. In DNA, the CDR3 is TGTGCCATCAGTGCGGTACAGGGTGTCCCCACTGAAGCTTTCTTT.

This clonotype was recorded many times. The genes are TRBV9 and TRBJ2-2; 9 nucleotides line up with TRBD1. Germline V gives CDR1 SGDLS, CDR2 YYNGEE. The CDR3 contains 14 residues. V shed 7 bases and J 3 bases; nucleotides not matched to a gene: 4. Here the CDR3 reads CASRTGVYTGELFF. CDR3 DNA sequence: TGTGCCAGCCGGACAGGGGTTTACACCGGGGAGCTGTTTTTT.

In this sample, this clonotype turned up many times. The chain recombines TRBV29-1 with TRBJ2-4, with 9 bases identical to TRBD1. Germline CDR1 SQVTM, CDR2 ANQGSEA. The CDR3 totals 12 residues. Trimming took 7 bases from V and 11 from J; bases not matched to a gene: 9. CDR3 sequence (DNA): TGCAGCGGGACCCGGGACAGGGTAGTTCAGTACTTC. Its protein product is CSGTRDRVVQYF.

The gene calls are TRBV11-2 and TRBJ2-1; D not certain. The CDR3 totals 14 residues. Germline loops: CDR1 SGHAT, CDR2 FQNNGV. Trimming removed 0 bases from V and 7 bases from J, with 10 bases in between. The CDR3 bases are TGTGCCAGCAGCTTAGATATCGTAGTGAATGAGCAGTTCTTC. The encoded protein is CASSLDIVVNEQFF.

The CDR3 sequence is CSASSRDRGFWETQYF. DNA of the CDR3: TGCAGTGCTAGCTCCAGGGACAGGGGATTTTGGGAGACCCAGTACTTC. This chain joins TRBV20-1 and TRBJ2-5, with TRBD1 matching over 10 bases. The germline gives CDR1 DFQATT, CDR2 SNEGSKA (reference sequence). The CDR3 length is 16 residues. The trim removed 3 bases at V and 5 bases at J, leaving 12 bases unmatched.

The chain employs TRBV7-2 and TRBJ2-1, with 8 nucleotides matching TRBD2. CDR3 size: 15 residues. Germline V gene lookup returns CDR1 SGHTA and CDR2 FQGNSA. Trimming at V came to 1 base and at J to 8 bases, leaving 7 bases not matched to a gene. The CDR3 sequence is CASSLVVTSVYEQFF. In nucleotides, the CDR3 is TGTGCCAGCAGCTTAGTTGTGACTAGCGTTTATGAGCAGTTCTTC.

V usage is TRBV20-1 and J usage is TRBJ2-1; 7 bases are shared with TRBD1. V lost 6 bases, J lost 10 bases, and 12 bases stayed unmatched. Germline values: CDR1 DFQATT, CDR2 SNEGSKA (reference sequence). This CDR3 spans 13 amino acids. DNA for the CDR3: TGCAGTGCCAGACAGACAGGGATATACGAGCAGTTCTTC. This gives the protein CSARQTGIYEQFF.

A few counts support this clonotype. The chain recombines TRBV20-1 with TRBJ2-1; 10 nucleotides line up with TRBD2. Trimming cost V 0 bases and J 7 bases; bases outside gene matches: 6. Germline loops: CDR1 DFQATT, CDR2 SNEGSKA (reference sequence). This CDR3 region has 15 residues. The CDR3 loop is CSARDPSGSSNEQFF. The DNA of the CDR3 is TGCAGTGCTAGAGATCCTAGCGGGAGTTCGAATGAGCAGTTCTTC.

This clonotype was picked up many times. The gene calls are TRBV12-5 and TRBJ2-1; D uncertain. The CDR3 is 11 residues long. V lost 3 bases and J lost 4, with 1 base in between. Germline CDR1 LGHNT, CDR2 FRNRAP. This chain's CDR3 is CASGFYNEQFF. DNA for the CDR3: TGTGCTAGTGGTTTTTACAATGAGCAGTTCTTC.

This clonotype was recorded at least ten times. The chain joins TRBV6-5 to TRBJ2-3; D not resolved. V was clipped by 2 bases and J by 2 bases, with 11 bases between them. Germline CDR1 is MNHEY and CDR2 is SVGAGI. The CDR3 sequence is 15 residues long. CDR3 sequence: CASSYTGPVTDTQYF. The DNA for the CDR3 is TGTGCCAGCAGTTACACCGGCCCCGTCACAGATACGCAGTATTTT.

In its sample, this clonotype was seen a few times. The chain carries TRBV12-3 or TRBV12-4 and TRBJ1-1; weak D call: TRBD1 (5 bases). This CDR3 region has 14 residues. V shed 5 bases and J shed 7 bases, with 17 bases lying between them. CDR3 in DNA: TGTGCCAGCAGTGCCCCGGGACTTATACTTGAAGCTTTCTTT. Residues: CASSAPGLILEAFF.

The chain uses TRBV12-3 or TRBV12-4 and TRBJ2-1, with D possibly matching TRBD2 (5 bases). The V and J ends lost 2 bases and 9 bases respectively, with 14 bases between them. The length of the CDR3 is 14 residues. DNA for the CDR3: TGTGCCAGCAGTTTAACTCGGTCGGAGGCTGAGCAGTTCTTC. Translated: CASSLTRSEAEQFF.

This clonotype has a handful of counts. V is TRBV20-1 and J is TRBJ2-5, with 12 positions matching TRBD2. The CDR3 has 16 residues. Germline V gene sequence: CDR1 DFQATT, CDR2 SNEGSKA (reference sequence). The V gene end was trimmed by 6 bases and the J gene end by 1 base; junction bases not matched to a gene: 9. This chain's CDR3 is CSARTSGDALQETQYF. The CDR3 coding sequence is TGCAGTGCGCGGACTAGCGGGGACGCTCTCCAAGAGACCCAGTACTTC.

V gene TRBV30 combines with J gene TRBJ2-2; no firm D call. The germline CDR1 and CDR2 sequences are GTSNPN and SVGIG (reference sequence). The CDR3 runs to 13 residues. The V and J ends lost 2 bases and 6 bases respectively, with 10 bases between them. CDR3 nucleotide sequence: TGTGCCTGGAGTTGGAAGCCTGCCGGGGAGCTGTTTTTT. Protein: CAWSWKPAGELFF.

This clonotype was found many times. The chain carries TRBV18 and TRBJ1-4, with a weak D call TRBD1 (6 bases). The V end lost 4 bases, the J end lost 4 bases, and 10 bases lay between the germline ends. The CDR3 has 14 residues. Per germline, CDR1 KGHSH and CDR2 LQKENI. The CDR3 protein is CASSRTDNNEKLFF. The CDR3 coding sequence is TGTGCCAGCTCACGGACAGACAATAATGAAAAACTGTTTTTT.

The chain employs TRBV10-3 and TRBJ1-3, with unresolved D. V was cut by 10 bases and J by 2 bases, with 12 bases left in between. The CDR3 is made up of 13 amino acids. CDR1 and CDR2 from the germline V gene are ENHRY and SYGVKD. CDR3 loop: CASSQATGNTIYF. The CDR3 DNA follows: TGTGCCAGCAGCCAGGCTACTGGAAACACCATATATTTT.

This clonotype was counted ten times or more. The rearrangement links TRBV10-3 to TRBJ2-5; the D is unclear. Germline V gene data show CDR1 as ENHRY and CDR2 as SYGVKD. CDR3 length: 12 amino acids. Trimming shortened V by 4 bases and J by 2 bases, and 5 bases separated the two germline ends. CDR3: CAISGGQETQYF. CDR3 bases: TGTGCCATCAGTGGGGGTCAAGAGACCCAGTACTTC.

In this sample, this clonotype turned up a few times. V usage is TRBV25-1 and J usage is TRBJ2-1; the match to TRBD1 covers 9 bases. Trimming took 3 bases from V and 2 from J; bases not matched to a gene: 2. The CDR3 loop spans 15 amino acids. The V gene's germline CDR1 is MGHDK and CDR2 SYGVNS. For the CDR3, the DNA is TGTGCCAGCAGTGAGGGGGACAGGGCCTACAATGAGCAGTTCTTC. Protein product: CASSEGDRAYNEQFF.

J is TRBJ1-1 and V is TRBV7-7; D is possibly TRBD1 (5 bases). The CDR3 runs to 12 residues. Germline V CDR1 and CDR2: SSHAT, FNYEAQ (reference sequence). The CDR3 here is CASLIRGAEAFF. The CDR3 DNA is TGTGCTAGCTTGATCCGGGGGGCTGAAGCTTTCTTT. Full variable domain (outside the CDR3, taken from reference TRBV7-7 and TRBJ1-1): GAGVSQSPRYKVTKRGQDVTLRCDPISSHATLYWYQQALGQGPEFLTYFNYEAQPDKSGLPSDRFSAERPEGSISTLTIQRTEQRDSAMYRCASLIRGAEAFFGQGTRLTVV.

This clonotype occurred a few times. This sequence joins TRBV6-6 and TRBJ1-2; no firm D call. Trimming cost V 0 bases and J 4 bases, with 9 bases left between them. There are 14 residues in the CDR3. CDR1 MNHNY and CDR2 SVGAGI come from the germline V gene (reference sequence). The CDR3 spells CASSYSANSYGYTF. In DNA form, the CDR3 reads TGTGCCAGCAGTTACTCCGCGAACAGCTATGGCTACACCTTC.